A single sample gave rise to the 22 T cell receptor beta chains below, sequenced in a study of cytomegalovirus exposure and HLA in healthy donors. The PCR ran on 60 Vbeta and 13 Jbeta primers. Profiled with immunoSEQ multiplex PCR; TCRdb holds only in-frame clones, not every one. This sample has more than 110,000 clones, with about 78% found just once. The sequenced sample was PBMCs. The receptors originated from a male donor in good health and CMV-seronegative.

V is TRBV14 and J is TRBJ2-7; perhaps TRBD2 as D (5 bases). Germline CDR1 reads SGHDN; CDR2 reads FVKESK. The V end lost 5 bases, the J end lost 3 bases, and 14 bases lay between the germline ends. The CDR3 is 14 residues long. The CDR3 sequence is CASSTRFRGYEQYF. Here the CDR3 DNA reads TGTGCCAGCAGCACCCGGTTCCGGGGCTACGAGCAGTACTTC.

V and J are TRBV7-3 and TRBJ2-2; possibly TRBD1 for D (8 bases). The germline V gene has CDR1 SGHTA and CDR2 FQGTGA. The CDR3 is 17 amino acids. V gave up 2 bases and J gave up 3 bases, with 16 bases separating them. The CDR3 loop is CASSLLTGDYYTGELFF. The CDR3 DNA follows: TGTGCCAGCAGCTTACTGACAGGGGACTATTACACCGGGGAGCTGTTTTTT.

The chain links TRBV30 to TRBJ1-3, with TRBD1 as a possible D gene (5 bases). CDR3 length: 14 residues. Germline CDR1 GTSNPN, CDR2 SVGIG (reference sequence). Trimming took off 3 bases at V and 0 bases at J, with 9 bases between the two ends. The CDR3 bases are TGTGCCTGGAGAGGACACTACTCTGGAAACACCATATATTTT. It specifies CAWRGHYSGNTIYF.

The V gene is TRBV6-5, the J gene TRBJ1-1; no reliable D call. CDR3 length: 14 amino acids. CDR1 and CDR2 (germline): MNHEY, SVGAGI. Trimming pared 5 bases from V and 2 bases from J, leaving 12 bases between. CDR3 protein: CASSDDRDNTEAFF. For the CDR3, the DNA is TGTGCCAGCAGTGACGATCGGGATAACACTGAAGCTTTCTTT.

This rearrangement joins TRBV12-5 to TRBJ2-5; 7 positions agree with TRBD2. Germline V CDR1 and CDR2: LGHNT, FRNRAP. After removal of 4 bases from V and 1 base from J, the junction contained 6 bases not matched to a gene. The CDR3 is made up of 15 amino acids. The CDR3: CASGSGLHRQETQYF. Here the CDR3 DNA reads TGTGCTAGTGGTTCGGGACTACATCGCCAAGAGACCCAGTACTTC.

The chain has TRBV15 and TRBJ2-2; D gene unclear. Per germline, CDR1 LNHNV and CDR2 YYDKDF (reference sequence). This CDR3 is built from 16 residues. The ends were cut back, 5 bases at V and 4 bases at J, with 17 bases in the middle. Written as DNA, the CDR3 is TGTGCCACCAGCGCCCGGCCCGCTTACAGCACCGGGGAGCTGTTTTTT. This codes for CATSARPAYSTGELFF.

This sequence joins TRBV29-1 and TRBJ1-2; tentatively, D is TRBD1 (5 bases). The length of the CDR3 is 12 residues. The V end was cut by 3 bases, the J end by 10 bases, with 15 bases between. From germline, CDR1 is SQVTM and CDR2 ANQGSEA. This CDR3 reads CSVEFRGTDYTF. CDR3 DNA sequence: TGCAGCGTTGAGTTTAGGGGAACAGACTACACCTTC.

The chain has TRBV6-5 and TRBJ1-4, with 8 bases that match TRBD1. CDR1 and CDR2 (germline): MNHEY, SVGAGI. Trimming at V came to 2 bases and at J to 8 bases, leaving 1 base not matched to a gene. This CDR3 region has 13 residues. The CDR3 DNA reads TGTGCCAGCAGTTACGGGACAGGAGAAAAACTGTTTTTT. Its protein product is CASSYGTGEKLFF.

V gene TRBV18 combines with J gene TRBJ1-2; TRBD1 matches 11 bases. Trimming at V came to 3 bases and at J to 5 bases, leaving 8 bases not matched to a gene. The CDR3 runs 16 residues. Germline V lookup: CDR1 KGHSH, CDR2 LQKENI. The CDR3 DNA reads as TGTGCCAGCTCACCCAAACCGGGACAGGGGGATTATGGCTACACCTTC. As protein: CASSPKPGQGDYGYTF.

About this clone itself: At one of its ends the junction is not consistent with the germline gene, which may arise from a read error. This chain connects TRBV15 to TRBJ2-2, with a tentative D call TRBD2 (5 bases). Germline V lookup: CDR1 LNHNV, CDR2 YYDKDF (reference sequence). This CDR3 has 12 residues. CDR3 coding DNA: TGCCGACCAAAGAAACCGGGGTGGGAGCTGTTTTTT. Protein: CRPKKPGWELFF.

This clone was detected ten times or more. The gene calls are TRBV6-1 and TRBJ1-1; 7 bases line up with TRBD1. The ends lost 8 bases at V and 5 bases at J; junction bases unmatched: 14. This CDR3 is 15 amino acids long. Germline V gene data show CDR1 as MNHNS and CDR2 as SASEGT. CDR3 sequence reads: CASHSPRQGRTEAFF. CDR3 nucleotide sequence: TGTGCCAGCCATTCTCCTCGACAGGGCCGAACTGAAGCTTTCTTT.

In regard to this clone: At one end the junction does not follow the germline gene, possibly because of a read error. In DNA form, the CDR3 reads TGCGCCAGCAGCTCGGCAGATGACAGGGGGCACGGCTACCCCTTC. Amino acid sequence: CASSSADDRGHGYPF. The V call is TRBV5-1, the J call TRBJ1-2; 10 bases align to TRBD1. CDR3 length: 15 amino acids. Germline CDR1 SGHRS, CDR2 YFSETQ.

The chain carries TRBV5-1 and TRBJ1-1; 7 bases match TRBD1. This CDR3 spans 17 amino acids. V was pared by 0 bases and J by 5 bases, with 13 bases of the junction left unmatched. Germline CDR1 SGHRS, CDR2 YFSETQ. The CDR3 DNA is TGCGCCAGCAGCTTGGGGAAAATGACAGGGATGGTAACTGAAGCTTTCTTT. Translation gives CASSLGKMTGMVTEAFF.

The chain recombines TRBV18 with TRBJ2-7, with 8 bases matching TRBD1. This CDR3 is 14 amino acids long. Trimming took 5 bases from V and 3 from J; bases not matched to a gene: 6. The germline CDR1 and CDR2 sequences are KGHSH and LQKENI. The CDR3 DNA follows: TGTGCCAGCTCAGCATTACAGGGGGTCTACGAGCAGTACTTC. It translates to CASSALQGVYEQYF.

The chain links TRBV7-8 to TRBJ2-3; 9 bases line up with TRBD2. V trimming: 0 bases; J trimming: 3 bases; junction bases outside the gene matches: 10. CDR1 and CDR2 (germline): SGHVS, FQNEAQ. This CDR3 contains 18 residues. In DNA form, the CDR3 reads TGTGCCAGCAGCTTAGCGCTATATAGCGGGGGAATGACAGATACGCAGTATTTT. Amino acids: CASSLALYSGGMTDTQYF.

The chain carries TRBV19 and TRBJ1-1; D ambiguous. This CDR3 has 15 residues. V was shortened by 4 bases and J by 0 bases, with 12 bases between the two germline ends. Germline-derived CDR1 and CDR2 are LNHDA and SQIVND (reference sequence). Here the CDR3 reads CASSKETTMNTEAFF. The CDR3 DNA follows: TGTGCCAGTAGTAAAGAGACAACCATGAACACTGAAGCTTTCTTT. Complete variable domain (other parts from reference TRBV19 and TRBJ1-1): DGGITQSPKYLFRKEGQNVTLSCEQNLNHDAMYWYRQDPGQGLRLIYYSQIVNDFQKGDIAEGYSVSREKKESFPLTVTSAQKNPTAFYLCASSKETTMNTEAFFGQGTRLTVV.

This clone was counted a single time. The chain employs TRBV10-3 and TRBJ2-5; D perhaps matches TRBD1 (6 bases). Deletions cut 3 bases from V and 2 bases from J, with 10 bases between. The germline V gene encodes CDR1 ENHRY and CDR2 SYGVKD. The CDR3 covers 14 residues. The CDR3 DNA follows: TGTGCCATCAGTGAACGGACAGATCAAGAGACCCAGTACTTC. Encoded protein: CAISERTDQETQYF.

Only a few counts were recorded for this clone. For the CDR3, the DNA is TGTGCCAGTAGTATTACGGGATCCCACGAGCAGTTCTTC. It translates to CASSITGSHEQFF. The chain is built from TRBV19 and TRBJ2-1; a possible D gene is TRBD2 (5 bases). Germline V gene lookup returns CDR1 LNHDA and CDR2 SQIVND (reference sequence). CDR3 length: 13 amino acids. V lost 3 bases and J 10 bases, leaving 13 bases between the germline ends. Full variable domain (rest looked up from reference TRBV19 and TRBJ2-1): DGGITQSPKYLFRKEGQNVTLSCEQNLNHDAMYWYRQDPGQGLRLIYYSQIVNDFQKGDIAEGYSVSREKKESFPLTVTSAQKNPTAFYLCASSITGSHEQFFGPGTRLTVL.

The chain joins TRBV6-4 to TRBJ2-1, with 8 nucleotides matching TRBD2. The length of the CDR3 is 13 residues. J was trimmed by 6 bases and V by 5 bases; bases with no gene match: 3. Germline values: CDR1 MRHNA, CDR2 SNTAGT. The CDR3 is CASSPGLGNEQFF. The CDR3 bases are TGTGCCAGCAGTCCGGGACTAGGCAATGAGCAGTTCTTC.

The V call is TRBV6-5, the J call TRBJ2-7; 7 bases are shared with TRBD2. V dropped 5 bases and J dropped 1; count of bases not matched to a gene: 8. Germline loops: CDR1 MNHEY, CDR2 SVGAGI. This CDR3 is built from 15 residues. CDR3: CASSPHGLGSYEQYF. The DNA of the CDR3 is TGTGCCAGCAGTCCCCATGGACTAGGATCCTACGAGCAGTACTTC.

The genes are TRBV21-1 and TRBJ2-7; the table assigns TRBD2, which was not confirmed against the DNA. TRBV21-1 is an annotated pseudogene. CDR3 length equals 17 residues. Here the CDR3 DNA reads TGTGCCAGCAGCACCTCCCTGGTGGCGGGGAGCTCCTACGAGCAGTACTTC. Its translation: CASSTSLVAGSSYEQYF.

The CDR3 coding sequence is TGTGCCAGTAGTATTTATGGGCGGGAGTCCGCATACAATGAGCAGTTCTTC. It yields the protein CASSIYGRESAYNEQFF. The chain recombines TRBV19 with TRBJ2-1, with 7 positions matching TRBD2. Germline trimming cut 3 bases from V and 4 bases from J; bases unmatched to any gene: 12. The CDR3 is 17 residues long. Germline-derived CDR1 and CDR2 are LNHDA and SQIVND (reference sequence).